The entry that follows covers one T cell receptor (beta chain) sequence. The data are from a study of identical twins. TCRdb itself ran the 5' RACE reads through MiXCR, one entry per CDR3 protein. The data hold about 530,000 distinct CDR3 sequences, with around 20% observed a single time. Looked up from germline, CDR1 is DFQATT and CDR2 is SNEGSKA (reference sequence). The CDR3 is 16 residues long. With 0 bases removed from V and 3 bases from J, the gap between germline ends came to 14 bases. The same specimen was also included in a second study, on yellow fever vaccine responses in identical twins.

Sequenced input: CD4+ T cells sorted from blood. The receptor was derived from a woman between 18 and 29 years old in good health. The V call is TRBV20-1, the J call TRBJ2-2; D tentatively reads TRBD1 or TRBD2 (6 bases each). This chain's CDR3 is CSARDESRGHTGELFF. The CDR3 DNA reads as TGCAGTGCTAGAGACGAATCCCGGGGGCACACCGGGGAGCTGTTTTTT.